Listed below are T cell receptor beta chains from one sample, sequenced in a study of shared clonotypes between healthy human individuals. The table came from immunoSEQ multiplex PCR; TCRdb's copy has only in-frame clones and leaves some out. The sample shows over a million clones, about 98% of them seen only once. Sequencing used naive CD4+ T cells sorted from blood. The source of these receptors is a young man in good health. Each CDR3 is given with its conserved first and last residue. D genes are given only for firm matches. Not all rows give a size; the values are once, few, many and, for expanded clones, a class.

>-|-|TRBJ1-5|TRBV10-3
TGTGCCATCAGTGTAACCCCCAATCAGCCCCAGCATTTT
CAISVTPNQPQHF
>-|-|TRBJ2-7|TRBV5-1
TGCGCCAGCAGCTTGGGCCTGAGCTCCTACGAGCAGTACTTC
CASSLGLSSYEQYF
>-|-|TRBJ2-5|TRBV7-9
TGTGCCAGCAGCCGTCATGAGGGGGTAGAGACCCAGTACTTC
CASSRHEGVETQYF
>-|-|TRBJ1-1|TRBV18
TGTGCCAGCTCACAAACGAACAGAGACACTGAAGCTTTCTTT
CASSQTNRDTEAFF
>-|once|TRBJ2-5|TRBV12-2
TGTGCAAGTCGCTTAGAGGAGACCCAGTACTTC
CASRLEETQYF
>-|-|TRBJ2-3|TRBV28
TGTGCCCCTTCTGACCGGGACACCGGAACTACGCAGTATTTT
CAPSDRDTGTTQYF
>TRBD1|-|TRBJ1-5|TRBV25-1
TGTGCCAGCAGTGAACCAGGGGGTGGCAATCAGCCCCAGCATTTT
CASSEPGGGNQPQHF
>-|-|TRBJ2-7|TRBV19
TGTGCCAGTTCCCCTGGTTACTACGAGCAGTACTTC
CASSPGYYEQYF
>TRBD2|-|TRBJ2-1|TRBV18
TGTGCCAGCTCACCACCTAGCGGGAGGGCCATTAACAATGAGCAGTTCTTC
CASSPPSGRAINNEQFF
>TRBD1|-|TRBJ1-1|TRBV2
TGTGCCAGCAGTGAAGCGCTTCGGACAGGGTCACCTGAAGCTTTCTTT
CASSEALRTGSPEAFF
>TRBD1|-|TRBJ2-7|TRBV15
TGTGCCACCAGCAGAGATCGGGACAGCTACGAGCAGTACTTC
CATSRDRDSYEQYF
>TRBD2|-|TRBJ2-2|TRBV28
TGTGCCAGCAGTTTGAGACTAGCCGGCACCGGGGAGCTGTTTTTT
CASSLRLAGTGELFF
>-|-|TRBJ2-7|TRBV28
TGTGCCAGCAGAACTTACAGCGAGCAGTACTTC
CASRTYSEQYF
>-|-|TRBJ2-1|TRBV10-3
TGTGCCATCAGTGTCAAAGGACAAGGGATAGATGAGCAGTTCTTC
CAISVKGQGIDEQFF
>TRBD1|-|TRBJ1-1|TRBV7-9
TGTGCCAGCAGCTCAGGGGGGACAGATCAGAACACTGAAGCTTTCTTT
CASSSGGTDQNTEAFF
>TRBD1|-|TRBJ2-2|TRBV7-2
TGTGCCAGCAGCTTGCTCTCTGGACAGGGGGCAAACACCGGGGAGCTGTTTTTT
CASSLLSGQGANTGELFF
>-|-|TRBJ2-1|TRBV5-5
TGTGCCAGCAGCTTGGGCGGGGCGACCCACTACAATGAGCAGTTCTTC
CASSLGGATHYNEQFF
>TRBD2|-|TRBJ2-2|TRBV6-1
TGTGCCAGCAGTGTGACTAGCGGGGCGAACACCGGGGAGCTGTTTTTT
CASSVTSGANTGELFF
>-|-|TRBJ2-7|TRBV9
TGTGCCAGCAGCGTAGGAGCTAGCGAGCACTCCTACGAGCAGTACTTC
CASSVGASEHSYEQYF
>-|-|TRBJ2-1|TRBV9
TGTGCCAGCAGCGTAGTTGGCAGGGAAGATGAGCAGTTCTTC
CASSVVGREDEQFF
>-|-|TRBJ2-7|TRBV7-9
TGTGCCGCTAGAGATCAGGGACTCGAGCAGTACTTC
CAARDQGLEQYF
>-|-|TRBJ2-5|TRBV27
TGTGCCAGCGGGCGGCACAGGGTCAGGGAGACCCAGTACTTC
CASGRHRVRETQYF
>-|-|TRBJ1-4|TRBV4-1
TGCGCCAGCAGCGTCGCCCGCCTTGCAACTAATGAAAAACTGTTTTTT
CASSVARLATNEKLFF
>-|-|TRBJ1-3|TRBV10-1
TGCGCCAGCATAAACTATGGGGACCTCAGGGGAAACACCATATATTTT
CASINYGDLRGNTIYF
>-|-|TRBJ2-3|TRBV5-5
TGTGCCAGCAGCTTGCTTGGGTCTATAGATACGCAGTATTTT
CASSLLGSIDTQYF
>-|-|TRBJ2-2|TRBV19
TGTGCCACCCTGGGGGGGCGAACCGGGGAGCTGTTTTTT
CATLGGRTGELFF
>TRBD2|-|TRBJ2-1|TRBV11-3
TGTGCCAGCAGTTCTAGCGGGAGGCCGAGTGAGCAGTTCTTC
CASSSSGRPSEQFF
>TRBD2|-|TRBJ2-1|TRBV18
TGTGCCAGCTCACTTGGCGCGGGAGTAATCAATGAGCAGTTCTTC
CASSLGAGVINEQFF
>-|-|TRBJ1-1|TRBV28
TGTGCCAGCAACCCCTACGGGGGCTTGAACACTGAAGCTTTCTTT
CASNPYGGLNTEAFF
>TRBD2|-|TRBJ2-1|TRBV7-2
TGTGCCAGCAGCTTAGAGCTAGCGGGAGGCAATGAGCAGTTCTTC
CASSLELAGGNEQFF
>TRBD1|-|TRBJ1-2|TRBV19
TGTGCCAGTAGGGAAACAGGGGGCGGTAGCTATGGCTACACCTTC
CASRETGGGSYGYTF
>-|-|TRBJ1-3|TRBV7-9
TGTGCCAGCAGCCCCCGGCCAATAGGGGGAAACACCATATATTTT
CASSPRPIGGNTIYF
>-|-|TRBJ2-3|TRBV7-2
TGTGCCAGCAGCTCCCGCACAGATACGCAGTATTTT
CASSSRTDTQYF